These 8 T cell receptor beta chains originate from one sample sequenced in a study of blood T cells in healthy people across ages. Then a second PCR, running roughly 7 to 11 cycles, was carried out with a sample-barcoded 5' primer and a J-beta primer mix. TCRdb ran MiXCR on the 5' RACE reads and lists one entry per CDR3 protein. The sample contains about 1.1 million distinct CDR3 sequences, more than 30% of which appear only once. Sequenced input: blood. These receptors came from a man aged 18 to 30 in good health.

In its sample, this clonotype was seen many times. The chain combines TRBV2 with TRBJ2-4, with 11 nucleotides matching TRBD1. Germline V gives CDR1 SNHLY, CDR2 FYNNEI. This CDR3 contains 14 residues. V dropped 5 bases and J dropped 6; count of bases not matched to a gene: 3. CDR3 region: CASSLGQGGNIQYF. CDR3 nucleotide sequence: TGTGCCAGCAGTCTGGGACAGGGGGGAAACATTCAGTACTTC.

This clonotype came up a few times. V gene TRBV7-2 combines with J gene TRBJ2-7; 9 bases line up with TRBD2. Germline V gene lookup returns CDR1 SGHTA and CDR2 FQGNSA. The CDR3 sequence is 16 residues long. V trimming: 1 base; J trimming: 3 bases; junction bases outside the gene matches: 7. CDR3 region: CASSLVRASGDYEQYF. Here the CDR3 DNA reads TGTGCCAGCAGCTTAGTTAGGGCTAGCGGGGACTACGAGCAGTACTTC. Drawing the rest from reference TRBV7-2 and TRBJ2-7, the complete variable domain is GAGVSQSPSNKVTEKGKDVELRCDPISGHTALYWYRQSLGQGLEFLIYFQGNSAPDKSGLPSDRFSAERTGGSVSTLTIQRTQQEDSAVYLCASSLVRASGDYEQYFGPGTRLTVT.

V and J are TRBV20-1 and TRBJ1-5; D is possibly TRBD1 (5 bases). Per germline, CDR1 DFQATT and CDR2 SNEGSKA (reference sequence). The germline V and J ends were trimmed by 3 bases and 7 bases, with 10 bases remaining between them. The CDR3 has 12 residues. CDR3 sequence: CSASREGQPQHF. In DNA, the CDR3 is TGCAGTGCTAGCAGGGAAGGACAGCCCCAGCATTTT.

To note about this clonotype: The junction departs from the called germline gene at one end, perhaps through a read error. The rearrangement links TRBV6-5 to TRBJ1-1, with D perhaps matching TRBD1 (5 bases). Per the germline V gene, CDR1 is MNHEY and CDR2 is SVGAGI. This CDR3 is 15 amino acids long. The CDR3 bases are TGTGCCAGCAGGGGATTAGACAGCATGAACACTAAAGCTTTCTTT. This encodes CASRGLDSMNTKAFF.

This chain uses TRBV2 with TRBJ1-1; no definite D call. V was shortened by 4 bases and J by 0 bases, with 9 bases between the two germline ends. The CDR3 is 14 residues long. Germline values: CDR1 SNHLY, CDR2 FYNNEI. CDR3 amino acids: CASSGRHMNTEAFF. In DNA form, the CDR3 reads TGTGCCAGCAGTGGACGGCATATGAACACTGAAGCTTTCTTT. The complete variable domain, with remaining parts taken from reference TRBV2 and TRBJ1-1, reads EPEVTQTPSHQVTQMGQEVILRCVPISNHLYFYWYRQILGQKVEFLVSFYNNEISEKSEIFDDQFSVERPDGSNFTLKIRSTKLEDSAMYFCASSGRHMNTEAFFGQGTRLTVV.

V is TRBV29-1 and J is TRBJ1-1; perhaps TRBD1 as D (6 bases). V lost 5 bases to trimming and J lost 6 bases, with 13 bases between them. CDR1 SQVTM and CDR2 ANQGSEA come from the germline V gene. This CDR3 has 12 amino acids. Written as DNA, the CDR3 is TGCAGCGTTAGCCCAGGGGAGGCTGAAGCTTTCTTT. The encoded protein is CSVSPGEAEAFF.

This clonotype occurred a few times. The chain uses TRBV12-3 or TRBV12-4 and TRBJ2-1; 7 nucleotides agree with TRBD2. J gave up 9 bases and V 4 bases, and 6 bases lay outside the gene matches. This CDR3 spans 13 amino acids. The CDR3 is CASSSGLVSEQFF. The CDR3 region has the DNA TGTGCCAGCAGTTCCGGACTAGTTTCTGAGCAGTTCTTC.

The chain combines TRBV12-3 or TRBV12-4 with TRBJ2-2; the D is unclear. Between the trimmed V and J ends, which lost 2 bases and 5 bases, there was a span of 15 bases. The CDR3 length is 16 residues. This chain's CDR3 is CASSLSTPMRTGELFF. CDR3 bases: TGTGCCAGCAGTTTAAGCACCCCCATGCGGACCGGGGAGCTGTTTTTT.